Sequencing of this T cell receptor beta chain was carried out in a study of Ad26.COV2.S vaccination and SARS-CoV-2 variants. Study-level background: Ad26.COV2.S, an intramuscular injection, was given once or twice 56 days apart.

Noted treatment: roughly 20 received Ad26.COV2.S at low or high dose, single or two shots; about 5 received placebo; per-sample allocation not given. Sampling happened 63 days after the first vaccine or placebo injection. Whole-study findings and limits: Vaccinated individuals (as opposed to placebo recipients) had higher spike-specific TCR breadth. Vaccine and placebo recipients had comparable breadth of non-spike TCRs. There was a possibility that the TCR breadth and depth analyses underestimated total T cell responses.

The method was immunoSEQ multiplex PCR; TCRdb's version includes in-frame clones alone and lacks a portion of them. The data contain about 370,000 clones, more than 85% of them singletons. The germline V gene has CDR1 MNHEY and CDR2 SVGAGI. V lost 9 bases to trimming and J lost 5 bases, with 14 bases between them. The CDR3 extends over 13 amino acids. Regarding this clone: Its specificity is unknown.

The source is a person between 18 and 65 years old who received the Ad26.COV2.S COVID-19 vaccine or a placebo. This sequence joins TRBV6-5 and TRBJ2-1; the D call may be TRBD1 or TRBD2 (5 bases each). Specimen: peripheral blood, collected in a trial of Ad26.COV2.S vaccine versus placebo. The CDR3 coding sequence is TGTGCCAGTCTCGATCGGGGCAACAATGAGCAGTTCTTC. As protein: CASLDRGNNEQFF.